Listed below are T cell receptor beta chains from one sample, sequenced in a study of T cell responses to AZD1222 COVID-19 vaccine. Sequencing used immunoSEQ multiplex PCR; TCRdb keeps in-frame clones, though not all of them. The table has roughly 170,000 clones, 90% seen once. This material consisted of peripheral blood, taken on day 0 of AZD1222 vaccination. These receptors originate from an adult in good health. Both conserved end residues are trimmed from each CDR3.

length | V | CDR3
15 | TRBV6-2/TRBV6-3 | ASSPFVTANWADTQY
13 | TRBV7-2 | ASRVDTNSNQPQH
11 | TRBV27 | ASSPEGATEAF
13 | TRBV27 | ASRLTGLHNYGYT
12 | TRBV7-2 | ASSFGDASYEQY
14 | TRBV25-1 | ASSETQGAMNTEAF
13 | TRBV10-3 | AISEAGPNQETQY
13 | TRBV28 | ASSLPGDRSNEQF
9 | TRBV20-1 | SAQLSGGYT
13 | TRBV7-9 | ASSLVLGESSPLH
11 | TRBV5-4 | ASRPGQAYEQY
11 | TRBV19 | ASSLISNQPQH
14 | TRBV19 | ASSRGITSGANVLT
11 | TRBV19 | ASSIGVYAEAF
11 | TRBV13 | ASSAPPVIVQY
15 | TRBV27 | ASSRAVTGRASYEQY
14 | TRBV6-2/TRBV6-3 | ASSPTGGQPNTEAF
13 | TRBV7-2 | ASSQGGAARDTQY
19 | TRBV7-3 | ASSRTAASCSGTLGNQPQH
15 | TRBV6-6 | ASRRKTSGDSTDTQY
11 | TRBV5-8 | ASSLGSVYGYT
13 | TRBV10-3 | AIKVDRGLTDTQY
14 | TRBV7-9 | ASRPTPGTQDSPLH
14 | TRBV27 | ASSLGLAGLTGELF
10 | TRBV3-1/TRBV3-2 | ASSYGVGTQY
8 | TRBV29-1 | SVEDRGYT
10 | TRBV6-5 | ASRRDRNTIY
11 | TRBV7-9 | ASSRDGVGEQY
13 | TRBV27 | ASSSPLQGYEKLF
14 | TRBV27 | ASTSPGGTNTGELF
12 | TRBV15 | ATSRVRAEDTQY
13 | TRBV5-1 | ASSLRLDPKRDYT
14 | TRBV9 | ASSGRSGQVGDTQY
13 | TRBV5-5 | ASSLAGGRAETQY
12 | TRBV27 | ASRNRAGNTEAF
12 | TRBV6-5 | ASSYGHSGGEQY
15 | TRBV9 | ASSPRGQGFGDTEAF
13 | TRBV6-4 | ASSGTGGALSEAF
14 | TRBV19 | ASSPPTRRSNQPQH
11 | TRBV5-6 | ASSKTRIRELF
11 | TRBV19 | ASSIVATYEQY
14 | TRBV14 | ASSTSGGFDTDTQY
11 | TRBV19 | ASKRGGDYEQY
15 | TRBV18 | ASSPPLAGPYTDTQY
14 | TRBV5-4 | ASSLAGRNRGSEAF
15 | TRBV3-1/TRBV3-2 | ASSQTFGGLKNTEAF
11 | TRBV27 | ASYTGMGTEAF
13 | TRBV6-5 | ASSLQGRLDYGYT
12 | TRBV6-2/TRBV6-3 | ASSQTGGNQPQH
11 | TRBV10-1 | ASSDAENTEAF
12 | TRBV6-5 | ASSPRTTTDTQY
19 | TRBV4-1 | ASSQDWATGVTILAKNIQY
13 | TRBV18 | ASSPRKIAGEKLF
13 | TRBV5-1 | ASRGRGGEDTEAF
13 | TRBV6-2/TRBV6-3 | ASSYSPGYTGELF